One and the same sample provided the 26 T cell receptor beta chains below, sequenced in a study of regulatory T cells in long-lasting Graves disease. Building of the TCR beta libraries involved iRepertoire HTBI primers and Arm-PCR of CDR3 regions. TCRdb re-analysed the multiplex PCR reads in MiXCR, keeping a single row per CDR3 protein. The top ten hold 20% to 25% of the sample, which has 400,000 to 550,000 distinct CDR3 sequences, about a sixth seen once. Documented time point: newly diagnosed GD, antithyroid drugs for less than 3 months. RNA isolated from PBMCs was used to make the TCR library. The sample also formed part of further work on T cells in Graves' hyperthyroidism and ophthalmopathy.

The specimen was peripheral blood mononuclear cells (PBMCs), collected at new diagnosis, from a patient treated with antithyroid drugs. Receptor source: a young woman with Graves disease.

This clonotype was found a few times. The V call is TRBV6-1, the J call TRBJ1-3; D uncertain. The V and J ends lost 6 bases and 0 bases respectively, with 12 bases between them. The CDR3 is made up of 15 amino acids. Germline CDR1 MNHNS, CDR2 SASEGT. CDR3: CASSRYSPSGNTIYF. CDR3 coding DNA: TGTGCCAGCAGCCGTTATTCACCCTCTGGAAACACCATATATTTT.

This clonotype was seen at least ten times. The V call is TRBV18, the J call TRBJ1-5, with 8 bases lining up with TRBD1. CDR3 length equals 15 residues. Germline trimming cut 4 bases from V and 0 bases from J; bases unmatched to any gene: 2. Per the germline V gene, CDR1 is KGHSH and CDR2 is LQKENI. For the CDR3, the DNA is TGTGCCAGCTCACTGGACAGGGATAGCAATCAGCCCCAGCATTTT. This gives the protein CASSLDRDSNQPQHF.

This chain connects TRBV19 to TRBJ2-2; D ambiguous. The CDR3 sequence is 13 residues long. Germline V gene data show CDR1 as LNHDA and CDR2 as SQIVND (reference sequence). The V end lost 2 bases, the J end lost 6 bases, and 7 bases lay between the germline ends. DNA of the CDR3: TGTGCCAGTAGTATATTTCGATCCGGGGAGCTGTTTTTT. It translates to CASSIFRSGELFF.

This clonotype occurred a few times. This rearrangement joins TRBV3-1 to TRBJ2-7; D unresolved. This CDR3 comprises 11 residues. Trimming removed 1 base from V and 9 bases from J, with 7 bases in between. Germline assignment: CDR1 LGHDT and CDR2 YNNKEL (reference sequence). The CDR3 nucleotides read TGTGCCAGCAGCCAAGGATTCGGGCAGTACTTC. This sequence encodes CASSQGFGQYF.

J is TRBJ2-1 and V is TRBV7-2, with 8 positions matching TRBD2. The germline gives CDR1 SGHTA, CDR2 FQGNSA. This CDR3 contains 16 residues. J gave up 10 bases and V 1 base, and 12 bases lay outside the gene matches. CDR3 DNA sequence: TGTGCCAGCAGCTTAGTACTTGCGGGAGGCTCCCTAGAGCAGTTCTTC. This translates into CASSLVLAGGSLEQFF. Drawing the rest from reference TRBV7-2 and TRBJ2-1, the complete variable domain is GAGVSQSPSNKVTEKGKDVELRCDPISGHTALYWYRQSLGQGLEFLIYFQGNSAPDKSGLPSDRFSAERTGGSVSTLTIQRTQQEDSAVYLCASSLVLAGGSLEQFFGPGTRLTVL.

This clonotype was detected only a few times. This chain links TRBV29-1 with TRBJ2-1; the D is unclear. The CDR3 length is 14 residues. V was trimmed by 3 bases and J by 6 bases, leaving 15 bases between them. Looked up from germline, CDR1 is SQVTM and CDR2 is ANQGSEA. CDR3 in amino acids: CSVDYRSMGNEQFF. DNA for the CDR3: TGCAGCGTTGATTATAGGTCTATGGGCAATGAGCAGTTCTTC.

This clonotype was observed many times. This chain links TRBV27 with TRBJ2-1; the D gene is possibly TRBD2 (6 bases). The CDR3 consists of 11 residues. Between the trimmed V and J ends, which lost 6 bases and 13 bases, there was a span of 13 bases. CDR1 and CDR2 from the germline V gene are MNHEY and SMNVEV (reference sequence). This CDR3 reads CASRLGGTQFF. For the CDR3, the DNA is TGTGCCAGCAGATTGGGCGGGACCCAGTTCTTC.

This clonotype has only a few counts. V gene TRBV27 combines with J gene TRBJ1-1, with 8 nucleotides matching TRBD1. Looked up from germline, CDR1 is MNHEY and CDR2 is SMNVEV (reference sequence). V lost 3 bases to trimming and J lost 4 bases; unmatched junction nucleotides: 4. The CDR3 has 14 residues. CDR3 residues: CASSFHDRGTEAFF. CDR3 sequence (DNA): TGTGCCAGCAGTTTCCATGACAGGGGCACTGAAGCTTTCTTT.

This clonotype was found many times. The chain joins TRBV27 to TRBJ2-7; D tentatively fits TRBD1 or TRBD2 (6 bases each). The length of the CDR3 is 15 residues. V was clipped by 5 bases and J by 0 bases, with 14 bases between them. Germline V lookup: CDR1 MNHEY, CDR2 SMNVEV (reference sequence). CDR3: CASSGGPSSSYEQYF. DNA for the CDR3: TGTGCCAGCAGTGGGGGGCCTAGCAGCTCCTACGAGCAGTACTTC.

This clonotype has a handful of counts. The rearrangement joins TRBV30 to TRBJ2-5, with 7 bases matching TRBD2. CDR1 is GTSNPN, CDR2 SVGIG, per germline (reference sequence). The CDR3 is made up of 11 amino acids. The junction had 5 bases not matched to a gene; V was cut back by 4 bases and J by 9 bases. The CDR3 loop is CAWMGGGAQYF. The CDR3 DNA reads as TGTGCCTGGATGGGGGGAGGGGCCCAGTACTTC.

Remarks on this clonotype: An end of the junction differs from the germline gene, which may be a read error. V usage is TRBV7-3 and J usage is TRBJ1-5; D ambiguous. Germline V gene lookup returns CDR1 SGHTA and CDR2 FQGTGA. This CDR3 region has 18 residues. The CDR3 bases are TGTGCCAGCAGTTCAAGGTCGGTGGAAGGATCGTTCAATCGGCCCCAGCATTTT. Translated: CASSSRSVEGSFNRPQHF.

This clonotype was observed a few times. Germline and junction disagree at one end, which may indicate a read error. Here the CDR3 reads CASGLAFGHTGYEQYF. The CDR3 DNA reads as TGTGCCAGCGGCTTAGCGTTCGGCCACACCGGGTACGAGCAGTACTTC. The chain links TRBV7-2 to TRBJ2-7; TRBD2 is a possible D gene (5 bases). The CDR3 consists of 16 residues. Germline lookup yields CDR1 SGHTA and CDR2 FQGNSA.

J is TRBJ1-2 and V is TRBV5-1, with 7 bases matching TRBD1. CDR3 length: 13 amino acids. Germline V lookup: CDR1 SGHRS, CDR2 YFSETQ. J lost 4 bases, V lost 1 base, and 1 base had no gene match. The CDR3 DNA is TGCGCCAGCAGCTTGCGGGACAGCTATGGCTACACCTTC. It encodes CASSLRDSYGYTF.

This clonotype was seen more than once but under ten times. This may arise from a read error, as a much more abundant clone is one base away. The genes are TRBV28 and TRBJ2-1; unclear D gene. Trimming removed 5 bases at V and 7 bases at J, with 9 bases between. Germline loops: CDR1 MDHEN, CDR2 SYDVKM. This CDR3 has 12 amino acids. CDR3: CASSVLLNEQFF. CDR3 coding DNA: TGTGCCAGCAGTGTACTTCTTAATGAGCAGTTCTTC.

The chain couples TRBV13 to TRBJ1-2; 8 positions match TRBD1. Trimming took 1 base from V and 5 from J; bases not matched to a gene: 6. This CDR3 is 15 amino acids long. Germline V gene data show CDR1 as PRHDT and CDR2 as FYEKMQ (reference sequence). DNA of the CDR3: TGTGCCAGCAGCTTAGAACAGGGGGTCCCGTATGGCTACACCTTC. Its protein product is CASSLEQGVPYGYTF.

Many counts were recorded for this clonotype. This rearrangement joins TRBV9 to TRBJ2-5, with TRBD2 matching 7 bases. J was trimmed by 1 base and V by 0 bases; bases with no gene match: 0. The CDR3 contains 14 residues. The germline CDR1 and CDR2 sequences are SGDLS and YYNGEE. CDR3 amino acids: CASSVAGGQETQYF. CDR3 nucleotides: TGTGCCAGCAGCGTAGCGGGAGGCCAAGAGACCCAGTACTTC.

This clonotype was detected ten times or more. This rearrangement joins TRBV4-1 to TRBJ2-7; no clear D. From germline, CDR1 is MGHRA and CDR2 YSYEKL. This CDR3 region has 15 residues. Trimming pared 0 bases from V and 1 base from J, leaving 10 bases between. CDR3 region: CASSQENWVSYEQYF. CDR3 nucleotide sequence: TGCGCCAGCAGCCAAGAGAACTGGGTATCCTACGAGCAGTACTTC.

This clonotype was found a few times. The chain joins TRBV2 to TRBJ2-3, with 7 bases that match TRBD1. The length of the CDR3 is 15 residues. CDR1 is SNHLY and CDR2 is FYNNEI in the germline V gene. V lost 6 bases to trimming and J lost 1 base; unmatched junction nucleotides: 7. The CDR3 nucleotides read TGTGCCAGCAGGACAGGGTTCGATGGCACAGATACGCAGTATTTT. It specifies CASRTGFDGTDTQYF.

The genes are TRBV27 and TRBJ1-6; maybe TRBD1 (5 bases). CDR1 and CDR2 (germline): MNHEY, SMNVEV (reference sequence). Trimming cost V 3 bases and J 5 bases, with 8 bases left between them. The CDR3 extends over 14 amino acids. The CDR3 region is CASSLGPNNSPLHF. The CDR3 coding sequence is TGTGCCAGCAGTTTGGGACCCAATAATTCACCCCTCCACTTT.

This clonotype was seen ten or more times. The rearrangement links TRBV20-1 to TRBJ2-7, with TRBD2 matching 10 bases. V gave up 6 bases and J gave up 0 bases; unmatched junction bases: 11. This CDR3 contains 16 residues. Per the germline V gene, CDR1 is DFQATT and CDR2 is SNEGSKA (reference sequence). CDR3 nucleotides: TGCAGTGCCATACAGCAAGGACTAGCGGTCTCCTACGAGCAGTACTTC. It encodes CSAIQQGLAVSYEQYF.

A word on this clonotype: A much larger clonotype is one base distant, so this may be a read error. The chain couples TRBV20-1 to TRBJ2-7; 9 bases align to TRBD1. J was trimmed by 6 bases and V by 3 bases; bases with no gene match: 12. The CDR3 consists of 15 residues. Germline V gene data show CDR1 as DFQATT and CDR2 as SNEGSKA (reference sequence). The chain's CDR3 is CSARDDGQGRREQYF. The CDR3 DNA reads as TGCAGTGCTAGGGACGATGGACAGGGGCGACGCGAGCAGTACTTC.

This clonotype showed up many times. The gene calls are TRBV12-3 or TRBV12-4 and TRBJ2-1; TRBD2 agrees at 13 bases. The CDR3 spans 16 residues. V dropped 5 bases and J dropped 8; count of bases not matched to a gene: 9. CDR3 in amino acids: CASSPTGLAGRDEQFF. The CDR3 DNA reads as TGTGCCAGCAGTCCAACGGGACTAGCGGGGCGGGATGAGCAGTTCTTC.

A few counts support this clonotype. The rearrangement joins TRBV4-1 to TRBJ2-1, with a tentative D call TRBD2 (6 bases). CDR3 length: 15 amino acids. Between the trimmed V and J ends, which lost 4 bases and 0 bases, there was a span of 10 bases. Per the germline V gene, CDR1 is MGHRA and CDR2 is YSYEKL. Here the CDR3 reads CASSLAAASYNEQFF. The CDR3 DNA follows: TGCGCCAGCAGCCTAGCGGCGGCCTCCTACAATGAGCAGTTCTTC.

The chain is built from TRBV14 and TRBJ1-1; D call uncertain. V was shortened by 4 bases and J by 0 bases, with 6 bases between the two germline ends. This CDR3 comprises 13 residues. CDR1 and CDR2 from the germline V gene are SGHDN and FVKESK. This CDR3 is CASSPQMNTEAFF. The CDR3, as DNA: TGTGCCAGCAGCCCACAGATGAACACTGAAGCTTTCTTT. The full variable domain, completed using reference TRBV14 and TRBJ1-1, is EAGVTQFPSHSVIEKGQTVTLRCDPISGHDNLYWYRRVMGKEIKFLLHFVKESKQDESGMPNNRFLAERTGGTYSTLKVQPAELEDSGVYFCASSPQMNTEAFFGQGTRLTVV.

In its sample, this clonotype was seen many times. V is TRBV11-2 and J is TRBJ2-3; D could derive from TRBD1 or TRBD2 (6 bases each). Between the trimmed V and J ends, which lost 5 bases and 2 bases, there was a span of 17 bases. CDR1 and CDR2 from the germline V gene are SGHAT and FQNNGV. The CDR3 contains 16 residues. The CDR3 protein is CASSPPGARSTDTQYF. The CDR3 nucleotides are TGTGCCAGCAGCCCACCGGGGGCCAGATCCACAGATACGCAGTATTTT.

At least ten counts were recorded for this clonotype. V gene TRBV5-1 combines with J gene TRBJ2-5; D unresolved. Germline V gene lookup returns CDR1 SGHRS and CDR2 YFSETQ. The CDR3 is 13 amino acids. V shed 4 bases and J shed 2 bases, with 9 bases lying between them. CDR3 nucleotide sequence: TGCGCCAGCAGCAGAACTTCTCAAGAGACCCAGTACTTC. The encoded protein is CASSRTSQETQYF.